This T cell receptor beta chain was recorded in a study of regulatory T cells in long-lasting Graves disease. This clonotype was seen a few times. Time point denoted: persistent/refractory GD, antithyroid drugs over 5 years with positive TRAb. From RNA extracted from PBMCs, the TCR library was made. Germline V CDR1 and CDR2: SQVTM, ANQGSEA. This CDR3 region has 15 residues. Unmatched junction bases numbered 13, after V lost 5 bases and J lost 4 bases. HTBI primers from iRepertoire and Arm-PCR of CDR3 regions yielded the TCR beta libraries. TCRdb ran MiXCR on the multiplex PCR reads and lists one entry per CDR3 protein. Of around 500,000 distinct CDR3 sequences listed, less than 25% were seen once; the top ten hold under 9%.

The chain couples TRBV29-1 to TRBJ2-7; 8 bases agree with TRBD2. This receptor was identified in a female donor with Graves disease. The sequencing here drew on peripheral blood mononuclear cells (PBMCs), taken when the disease was refractory, from a patient treated with antithyroid drugs. DNA for the CDR3: TGCAGCGTTTCCGGGGGGGCTAACGGGAGTTACGAGCAGTACTTC. Its protein is CSVSGGANGSYEQYF.